One sample yielded the 11 T cell receptor beta chains listed below, sequenced in a study of T cell repertoires in cytomegalovirus infection. Their antigens remain unidentified. TCRdb itself ran the reads through MiXCR, one entry per CDR3 protein. This sample has 640,000 or so distinct CDR3 sequences, with around a third found just once. Sequences were derived from cultured PBMCs, sampled from culture after CMV antigen stimulation. These TCRs come from a human donor in good health (CMV status not recorded). Some clones in this sample may be carry-over from other donors' samples.

The V gene is TRBV6-6, the J gene TRBJ1-5; D is possibly TRBD1 (5 bases). The CDR3 spans 13 residues. CDR1 and CDR2 from the germline V gene are MNHNY and SVGAGI (reference sequence). The ends were cut back, 6 bases at V and 7 bases at J, with 13 bases in the middle. The DNA of the CDR3 is TGTGCCAGCAGCACGGGGGGGAGGCAGCCCCAGCATTTT. It codes for CASSTGGRQPQHF.

Many counts were recorded for this clonotype. The chain carries TRBV7-2 and TRBJ1-1; weak D call: TRBD1 (6 bases). V was pared by 3 bases and J by 3 bases, with 11 bases between. The CDR3 spans 14 residues. From germline, CDR1 is SGHTA and CDR2 FQGNSA. In DNA form, the CDR3 reads TGTGCCAGCAGCTTTCAGGGGATGGACACTGAAGCTTTCTTT. This sequence encodes CASSFQGMDTEAFF.

A few counts support this clonotype. This chain connects TRBV25-1 to TRBJ2-6; D not resolved. The CDR3 is 15 amino acids. V was shortened by 2 bases and J by 2 bases, with 7 bases between the two germline ends. Per the germline V gene, CDR1 is MGHDK and CDR2 is SYGVNS. This CDR3 reads CASSETIAGANVLTF. The CDR3 region has the DNA TGTGCCAGCAGTGAAACTATCGCTGGGGCCAACGTCCTGACTTTC.

This clonotype appeared a few times. The J gene is TRBJ2-1, the V gene TRBV5-1; TRBD2 agrees at 7 bases. This CDR3 comprises 17 residues. Trimming removed 4 bases from V and 8 bases from J; junction bases left unmatched: 18. The V gene's germline CDR1 is SGHRS and CDR2 YFSETQ. CDR3 DNA sequence: TGCGCCAGCAGCACCGGTGGGGGAGGGAGGGCCTTGGATGAGCAGTTCTTC. Translated: CASSTGGGGRALDEQFF.

The chain combines TRBV12-3 or TRBV12-4 with TRBJ2-3, with no clear D. The CDR3 has 9 amino acids. V was pared by 8 bases and J by 12 bases, with 9 bases between. CDR3 region: CASGSPQYF. In DNA, the CDR3 is TGTGCCAGCGGCTCCCCCCAGTATTTT.

This clonotype showed up just a few times. The chain uses TRBV7-2 and TRBJ2-5; D not resolved. This CDR3 region has 14 residues. Between the trimmed V and J ends, which lost 1 base and 2 bases, there was a span of 8 bases. CDR1 SGHTA and CDR2 FQGNSA come from the germline V gene. Written as DNA, the CDR3 is TGTGCCAGCAGCTTAGTGGCCTGGCAAGAGACCCAGTACTTC. It yields the protein CASSLVAWQETQYF.

This clonotype was recorded a few times. This chain connects TRBV10-3 to TRBJ1-3, with 7 bases that match TRBD1. Germline assignment: CDR1 ENHRY and CDR2 SYGVKD. With 0 bases clipped from V and 1 base from J, the junction kept 6 bases outside the gene matches. The CDR3 sequence is 17 residues long. CDR3 amino acids: CAISESPHRGSGNTIYF. The CDR3 nucleotides are TGTGCCATCAGTGAGTCACCTCACAGGGGATCTGGAAACACCATATATTTT.

This clonotype was picked up a small number of times. The chain combines TRBV29-1 with TRBJ2-5; 10 nucleotides agree with TRBD2. In germline, CDR1 is SQVTM, CDR2 ANQGSEA. Trimming removed 5 bases from V and 1 base from J; junction bases left unmatched: 4. The CDR3 runs 14 residues. CDR3 sequence: CSVTLAGRQETQYF. The CDR3, as DNA: TGCAGCGTTACACTAGCGGGGCGCCAAGAGACCCAGTACTTC. Complete variable domain (other parts from reference TRBV29-1 and TRBJ2-5): SAVISQKPSRDICQRGTSLTIQCQVDSQVTMMFWYRQQPGQSLTLIATANQGSEATYESGFVIDKFPISRPNLTFSTLTVSNMSPEDSSIYLCSVTLAGRQETQYFGPGTRLLVL.

This clonotype was detected only a few times. The CDR3 DNA follows: TGCGCCAGCAGTGACACACAGAACACTGAAGCTTTCTTT. Amino acid sequence: CASSDTQNTEAFF. This chain joins TRBV10-2 and TRBJ1-1, with no clear D. The CDR3 length is 13 residues. Trimming removed 3 bases from V and 1 base from J, with 6 bases in between. Germline assignment: CDR1 WSHSY and CDR2 SAAADI.

J is TRBJ1-3 and V is TRBV4-1; 8 bases fit TRBD1. V lost 3 bases, J lost 0 bases, and 1 base stayed unmatched. This CDR3 region has 15 residues. Per germline, CDR1 MGHRA and CDR2 YSYEKL. CDR3 loop: CASSQGQVSGNTIYF. The CDR3 DNA reads as TGCGCCAGCAGCCAGGGACAGGTCTCTGGAAACACCATATATTTT.

This clonotype was detected only a few times. The chain has TRBV7-2 and TRBJ2-3; weak D call: TRBD2 (5 bases). Germline assignment: CDR1 SGHTA and CDR2 FQGNSA. The CDR3 runs 15 residues. Trimming removed 2 bases at V and 2 bases at J, with 11 bases between. CDR3 DNA: TGTGCCAGCAGCTTACAAGACTACCTCACAGATACGCAGTATTTT. Translating it yields CASSLQDYLTDTQYF.